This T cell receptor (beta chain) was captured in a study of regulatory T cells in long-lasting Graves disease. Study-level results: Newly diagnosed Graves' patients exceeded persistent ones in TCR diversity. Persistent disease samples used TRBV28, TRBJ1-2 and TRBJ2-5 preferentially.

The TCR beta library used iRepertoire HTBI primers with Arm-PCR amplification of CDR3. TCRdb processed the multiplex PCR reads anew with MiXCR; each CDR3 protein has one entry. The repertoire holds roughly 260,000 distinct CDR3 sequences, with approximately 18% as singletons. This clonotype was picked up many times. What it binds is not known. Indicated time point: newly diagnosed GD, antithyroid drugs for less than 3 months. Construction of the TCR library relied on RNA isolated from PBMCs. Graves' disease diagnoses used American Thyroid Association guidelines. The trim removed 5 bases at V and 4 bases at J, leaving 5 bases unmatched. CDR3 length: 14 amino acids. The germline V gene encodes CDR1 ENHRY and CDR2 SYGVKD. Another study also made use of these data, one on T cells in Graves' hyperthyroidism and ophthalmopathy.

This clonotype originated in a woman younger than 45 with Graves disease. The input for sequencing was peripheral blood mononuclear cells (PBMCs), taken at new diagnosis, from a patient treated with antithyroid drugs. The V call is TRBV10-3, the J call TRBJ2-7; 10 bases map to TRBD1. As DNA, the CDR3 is TGTGCCATCAGTAAGGACAGGGGGAAGTACGAGCAGTACTTC. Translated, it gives CAISKDRGKYEQYF.